The T cell receptor beta chain under discussion was sequenced for a study of CD8 T cells in ankylosing spondylitis. Whole-study results and caveats: With a CD8+ phenotype, disease-linked clones were relatively rare in peripheral blood. Seven to nine highly homologous variants made up a TCR beta motif that seemed to typify ankylosing spondylitis blood. From matched ankylosing spondylitis synovial fluid, disease-linked clones were reportedly recovered at significantly enriched levels.

Construction of TCR beta libraries was performed using quantitative 5'-RACE with molecular barcodes. Using its own MiXCR run on the 5' RACE reads, TCRdb lists one record per CDR3 protein. The profile covers hundreds of thousands of distinct CDR3 sequences, with 20% appearing a single time and roughly 8.3% taken by the ten largest. This clonotype was detected ten times or more. Its specificity is unknown. Germline assignment: CDR1 MDHEN and CDR2 SYDVKM. This CDR3 is built from 13 residues. V dropped 4 bases and J dropped 9 bases, with 13 bases sitting between them. The chain uses TRBV28 and TRBJ2-4; tentative D call: TRBD1 (7 bases). The TCR originated in a male donor with ankylosing spondylitis or in good health (not recorded which). Sequenced material: blood, either unsorted or a sorted T cell fraction (not recorded which). This CDR3 reads CASSYRGGRIQYF. The CDR3 DNA reads TGTGCCAGCAGTTACAGGGGAGGTCGCATTCAGTACTTC.